This T cell receptor (beta chain) was recovered during a study of T cells after yellow fever vaccination (dated by TCRdb to the late 2010s). Describing the broader study: The SMART-Seq v4 Ultra Low Input RNA kit was used to prepare libraries from fractions with low cell numbers. To follow T-cell clones before and after both primary and booster YFV17D yellow fever vaccination, bulk TCR alpha and beta repertoires underwent longitudinal sequencing. The cohort comprised two healthy male donors, one aged 18 to 30 and one aged 30 to 40 years. Blood was drawn at multiple timepoints before and after primary and secondary immunization, with bulk PBMC replicates and cell subsets isolated. What the research found in general, with its limitations: The secondary T-cell response was weaker than the primary response but faster, peaking on day 5 instead of day 15. Most clones expanded after primary vaccination were re-detected after the booster (approximately 95% of CD4 and around 88% of CD8), suggesting broad memory maintenance. A small share of clonotypes was detected in both CD4 and CD8 compartments, with the overlap likely arising from convergent recombination. Because abundant contaminating clonotypes from the bulk population could be contained in FACS-sorted repertoires, computational filtering was required. The study included only a couple of donors, which limits how far the findings can be generalized.

This sample's treatment or condition label indicates: live attenuated yellow fever vaccine strain. A standard Ficoll-Paque protocol was used to isolate PBMCs from peripheral blood. Dynabeads CD4 and CD8 positive selection kits were used to isolate CD4 and CD8 T-cell fractions. TriZol was used to extract RNA from bulk PBMCs, CD4 and CD8 fractions, and dextramer-positive and dextramer-negative fractions. In its sample, this clonotype was seen many times. No antigen is known for it. The sample holds no much larger clone one base away, and base qualities are not on file. TCR cDNA was made using 5'RACE template switching, a step that added a universal primer site and unique molecular identifiers. Priming of cDNA synthesis was performed from both the TCR alpha and TCR beta constant segments. Libraries were amplified in two PCR steps, with sample barcodes and sequencing adapters added in the second step. Sequencing of libraries was done on Illumina HiSeq 2500 (2x100 bp) or NovaSeq (2x150 bp). The authors' pipeline ran thus. Reads were demultiplexed and collapsed into UMI consensus sequences with MIGEC, and V(D)J alignment was performed with MiXCR. Vaccine-responding clonotypes were defined with edgeR using replicate PBMC samples, requiring FDR below 0.01 and a log2 fold change above 5 up to day 15. CD4 or CD8 identity was assigned to each bulk clonotype according to whether the clonotype was present at higher abundance in the sequenced CD4 repertoire or the sequenced CD8 repertoire. The public reads were reprocessed in TCRdb via fastp at Q25 and MiXCR, keeping in-frame beta chains. Each entry is one CDR3 protein sequence, shown with its most common DNA and genes. The V and J calls shown here were made by TCRdb, not taken from the authors' results. The sample records approximately 70,000 distinct CDR3 sequences, approximately 7.3% of which are singletons. Clones ranked in the top ten supply approximately 30% of the sample.

CDR1 and CDR2 (SGHRS, YFSETQ) derive from the germline V gene. Trimmed from V: 2 bases; trimmed from J: 5 bases; junction bases lacking a gene match: 12. CDR3 length: 17 amino acids, cysteine to phenylalanine. Only CDR3 DNA remains: 51 bases, in frame from the first base. This material consisted of CD8+ T cells sorted from PBMCs, taken 9 to 11 days after the first yellow fever vaccination. This TCR was sampled from a man aged 18 to 30 who received the YFV17D yellow fever vaccine. The receptor chain draws on TRBV5-1 and TRBJ2-5, and TRBD2 matches 10 of the central bases. The CDR3 region has the sequence CASSLTLLAGTRETQYF. The nucleotide sequence is TGCGCCAGCAGCTTAACCTTACTAGCGGGGACTCGTGAGACCCAGTACTTC.